The 32 T cell receptor beta chains in this list originate from one sample, sequenced in a study of a mutant IDH1 vaccine in newly diagnosed glioma. Documented time point: week 35, safety follow-up. Vaccinated patients received 300 ug of mutant IDH1 20-mer peptide per dose, with topical imiquimod. These receptors' targets are unknown. The repertoire was sequenced with immunoSEQ multiplex PCR; TCRdb's copy has only in-frame clones and lacks some. The sample carries 45,000 or so clones, more than 75% recorded once. Source: PBMCs, taken from a glioma patient whose treatment included an IDH1 peptide vaccine. The source of these receptors is a woman in her thirties or forties with glioma.

The CDR3 sequence is CASSLGGGEGYTF. CDR3 DNA: TGCGCCAGCAGCTTGGGGGGGGGCGAAGGCTACACCTTC. The rearrangement uses TRBV5-1 and TRBJ1-2; TRBD1 is a possible D gene (6 bases). Between the trimmed V and J ends, which lost 0 bases and 8 bases, there was a span of 11 bases. The CDR3 totals 13 residues. The germline gives CDR1 SGHRS, CDR2 YFSETQ.

The gene calls are TRBV29-1 and TRBJ1-2; D is perhaps TRBD1 (5 bases). The CDR3 has 14 residues. With 4 bases removed from V and 1 base from J, the gap between germline ends came to 13 bases. Germline values: CDR1 SQVTM, CDR2 ANQGSEA. CDR3 DNA: TGCAGCGTTGCAAAGGGGATGAGTAACTATGGCTACACCTTC. This encodes CSVAKGMSNYGYTF.

The chain recombines TRBV29-1 with TRBJ2-2, with D perhaps matching TRBD1 or TRBD2 (8 bases each). V lost 7 bases and J lost 13, with 16 bases in between. The CDR3 runs 11 residues. From germline, CDR1 is SQVTM and CDR2 ANQGSEA. The CDR3 sequence is CSAGGTGGLFF. In DNA form, the CDR3 reads TGCAGCGCGGGAGGGACAGGCGGGCTGTTTTTT.

This clone is a singleton in its sample. The genes are TRBV6-5 and TRBJ1-4; tentative D call: TRBD1 (5 bases). The CDR3 contains 14 residues. V was shortened by 5 bases and J by 4 bases, with 11 bases between the two germline ends. In germline, CDR1 is MNHEY, CDR2 SVGAGI. The CDR3 sequence: CASSRGTGNEKLFF. CDR3 nucleotide sequence: TGTGCCAGCAGTCGGGGGACGGGTAATGAAAAACTGTTTTTT.

Concerning this clone: One end of the junction fails to match germline, which may point to a read error. The genes are TRBV7-2 and TRBJ1-2, with 7 bases identical to TRBD1. In germline, CDR1 is SGHTA, CDR2 FQGNSA. The CDR3 consists of 15 residues. In DNA, the CDR3 is TGTGCCAGCAGATTAGGGTTCAGGGGGAACTATGGCTACACCTTC. It translates to CASRLGFRGNYGYTF.

The chain employs TRBV28 and TRBJ1-2; tentatively, D is TRBD1 (5 bases). This CDR3 spans 16 amino acids. Trimming removed 7 bases at V and 8 bases at J, with 26 bases between. The germline CDR1 and CDR2 sequences are MDHEN and SYDVKM. The CDR3 nucleotides are TGTGCCAGCACCCAGGAGGGCACAGCGGGGGGAGACGGCTACACCTTC. Protein sequence: CASTQEGTAGGDGYTF.

The rearrangement links TRBV19 to TRBJ1-6; 8 nucleotides line up with TRBD1. After removal of 5 bases from V and 7 bases from J, the junction contained 4 bases not matched to a gene. CDR3 length equals 14 residues. Per germline, CDR1 LNHDA and CDR2 SQIVND (reference sequence). CDR3 nucleotide sequence: TGTGCCAGTAGTTTGACAGGGGTAAATTCACCCCTCCACTTT. Translating gives CASSLTGVNSPLHF.

The chain recombines TRBV6-1 with TRBJ2-3; TRBD2 is a possible D gene (5 bases). This CDR3 has 13 amino acids. The V gene's germline CDR1 is MNHNS and CDR2 SASEGT. Trimming stripped 11 bases from V and 4 bases from J, with 16 bases between. This chain's CDR3 is CAHEGGFPDTQYF. As DNA, the CDR3 is TGTGCCCACGAAGGAGGCTTCCCAGATACGCAGTATTTT.

This sequence joins TRBV7-9 and TRBJ2-3; D is unresolved. Trimming pared 3 bases from V and 2 bases from J, leaving 6 bases between. Germline V gene sequence: CDR1 SEHNR, CDR2 FQNEAQ (reference sequence). The CDR3 consists of 13 residues. The CDR3 here is CASSLENTDTQYF. The CDR3 DNA reads TGTGCCAGCAGCTTGGAGAACACAGATACGCAGTATTTT.

The chain combines TRBV6-5 with TRBJ2-7, with D perhaps TRBD2 (5 bases). The V end was cut by 2 bases, the J end by 3 bases, with 11 bases between. The germline V gene has CDR1 MNHEY and CDR2 SVGAGI. This CDR3 comprises 14 residues. DNA of the CDR3: TGTGCCAGCAGTTACGCATTTCGGGACTACGAGCAGTACTTC. Protein: CASSYAFRDYEQYF.

This chain uses TRBV4-2 with TRBJ2-1; possible D gene TRBD2, 5 bases. Germline values: CDR1 LGHNA, CDR2 YNFKEQ. The germline V and J ends were trimmed by 5 bases and 6 bases, with 17 bases remaining between them. The CDR3 length is 15 residues. The CDR3 bases are TGTGCCAGCAGCGAGCGGTTGGGCGCGTCCAATGAGCAGTTCTTC. Its protein product is CASSERLGASNEQFF.

This clone was seen a handful of times. The rearrangement uses TRBV6-1 and TRBJ1-4; D remains unclear. The CDR3 has 13 amino acids. From germline, CDR1 is MNHNS and CDR2 SASEGT. V was clipped by 8 bases and J by 7 bases, with 14 bases between them. CDR3 sequence reads: CASQGYSAEKLFF. DNA for the CDR3: TGTGCCAGCCAAGGCTATTCGGCTGAAAAACTGTTTTTT.

The chain recombines TRBV18 with TRBJ2-7, with 15 bases aligning to TRBD2. The V gene end was trimmed by 0 bases and the J gene end by 6 bases; junction bases not matched to a gene: 6. CDR1 and CDR2 (germline): KGHSH, LQKENI. CDR3 length: 17 amino acids. Written as DNA, the CDR3 is TGTGCCAGCTCACCACCCGGACTAGCGGGAGGGCCGCTCGAGCAGTACTTC. It specifies CASSPPGLAGGPLEQYF.

The chain is built from TRBV6-5 and TRBJ2-1, with D unresolved. CDR1 MNHEY and CDR2 SVGAGI come from the germline V gene. The CDR3 consists of 15 residues. Trimming left V 5 bases short and J 1 base short, with 12 bases between. The CDR3 sequence: CASSLTWASYNEQFF. In DNA, the CDR3 is TGTGCCAGCAGTCTGACTTGGGCTTCCTACAATGAGCAGTTCTTC.

The V call is TRBV27, the J call TRBJ1-1; no clear D. V was clipped by 5 bases and J by 0 bases, with 10 bases between them. CDR1 and CDR2 (germline): MNHEY, SMNVEV (reference sequence). The CDR3 extends over 14 amino acids. CDR3 region: CASSGGRMNTEAFF. The CDR3 nucleotides read TGTGCCAGCAGTGGAGGACGGATGAACACTGAAGCTTTCTTT.

The chain employs TRBV11-2 and TRBJ1-2; D is undetermined. Germline CDR1 reads SGHAT; CDR2 reads FQNNGV. The CDR3 consists of 13 residues. Between the trimmed V and J ends, which lost 3 bases and 5 bases, there was a span of 10 bases. The CDR3 protein is CASSLAGNYGYTF. Here the CDR3 DNA reads TGTGCCAGCAGCTTGGCAGGAAATTATGGCTACACCTTC.

J is TRBJ2-7 and V is TRBV30, with a tentative D call TRBD1 (5 bases). The germline V and J ends were trimmed by 1 base and 3 bases, with 7 bases remaining between them. This CDR3 has 12 amino acids. Germline CDR1 and CDR2: GTSNPN and SVGIG (reference sequence). The chain's CDR3 is CAWSADSYEQYF. For the CDR3, the DNA is TGTGCCTGGAGTGCCGACAGCTACGAGCAGTACTTC.

CDR3 in amino acids: CASSPGTGLFF. CDR3 DNA: TGCGCCAGCAGCCCAGGGACAGGGCTGTTCTTC. The rearrangement uses TRBV10-1 and TRBJ2-1; the match to TRBD1 covers 9 bases. The ends lost 6 bases at V and 15 bases at J; junction bases unmatched: 6. CDR3 length: 11 amino acids. CDR1 is WNHNN, CDR2 SYGVQD, per germline (reference sequence).

The V gene is TRBV2, the J gene TRBJ2-7; D may be TRBD2 (6 bases). Germline V gene lookup returns CDR1 SNHLY and CDR2 FYNNEI. Trimming removed 3 bases from V and 1 base from J, with 13 bases in between. This CDR3 spans 15 amino acids. This chain's CDR3 is CASSEAGRISYEQYF. CDR3 nucleotides: TGTGCCAGCAGTGAGGCAGGGAGGATTTCCTACGAGCAGTACTTC. Filled out from reference TRBV2 and TRBJ2-7, the complete variable domain reads EPEVTQTPSHQVTQMGQEVILRCVPISNHLYFYWYRQILGQKVEFLVSFYNNEISEKSEIFDDQFSVERPDGSNFTLKIRSTKLEDSAMYFCASSEAGRISYEQYFGPGTRLTVT.

The V gene is TRBV4-2, the J gene TRBJ2-7; D call uncertain. V gave up 3 bases and J gave up 2 bases, with 14 bases separating them. Germline CDR1 is LGHNA and CDR2 is YNFKEQ. This CDR3 spans 15 amino acids. DNA of the CDR3: TGTGCCAGCAGCCATGAGGTTGGAAAGACCTACGAGCAGTACTTC. It is translated as CASSHEVGKTYEQYF.

The CDR3 nucleotides are TGCGCCAGCAGCTTGGGCGGGTCTAGCGGGACGAACACCGGGGAGCTGTTTTTT. Protein: CASSLGGSSGTNTGELFF. The chain combines TRBV5-1 with TRBJ2-2; 9 bases align to TRBD2. Germline V lookup: CDR1 SGHRS, CDR2 YFSETQ. The length of the CDR3 is 18 residues. V shed 0 bases and J 0 bases; nucleotides not matched to a gene: 6.

The V gene is TRBV4-3, the J gene TRBJ1-6; D unresolved. CDR3 size: 15 residues. V was shortened by 4 bases and J by 0 bases, with 7 bases between the two germline ends. The germline V gene encodes CDR1 LGHNA and CDR2 YSLEER. The CDR3 nucleotides read TGCGCCAGCAGCCGAGACCTCTCCTATAATTCACCCCTCCACTTT. This sequence encodes CASSRDLSYNSPLHF.

This clone occurred once. CDR3 bases: TGTGCCAGCAGCTTACAGGGGGCGGAGGAGCAGTACTTC. As protein: CASSLQGAEEQYF. The chain employs TRBV5-6 and TRBJ2-7, with 9 bases identical to TRBD1. V shed 2 bases and J 7 bases; nucleotides not matched to a gene: 4. The CDR3 has 13 amino acids. Germline V gene data show CDR1 as SGHDT and CDR2 as YYEEEE.

The chain links TRBV13 to TRBJ1-2, with 7 nucleotides matching TRBD1. The J segment lost 8 bases and the V segment lost 5 bases, leaving 8 bases of the junction unmatched. CDR3 length equals 13 residues. Germline V lookup: CDR1 PRHDT, CDR2 FYEKMQ (reference sequence). The CDR3 sequence is CASSRQGTMGYTF. For the CDR3, the DNA is TGTGCCAGCAGCCGACAGGGTACTATGGGCTACACCTTC.

Remarks on this clone: Sequence at one end of the junction differs from germline and may be a read error. The chain joins TRBV19 to TRBJ1-1; D not certain. Germline loops: CDR1 LNHDA, CDR2 SQIVND (reference sequence). The CDR3 totals 11 residues. The CDR3 here is CASSPNSEAFF. The CDR3 region has the DNA TGTGCCAGTAGTCCCAACAGTGAAGCTTTCTTT. Full variable domain (missing parts from reference TRBV19 and TRBJ1-1): DGGITQSPKYLFRKEGQNVTLSCEQNLNHDAMYWYRQDPGQGLRLIYYSQIVNDFQKGDIAEGYSVSREKKESFPLTVTSAQKNPTAFYLCASSPNSEAFFGQGTRLTVV.

This clone was found once. The chain employs TRBV14 and TRBJ1-2, with no clear D. Between the trimmed V and J ends, which lost 1 base and 7 bases, there was a span of 19 bases. The germline CDR1 and CDR2 sequences are SGHDN and FVKESK. The CDR3 loop spans 16 amino acids. CDR3 protein: CASSQVFSQVGAGYTF. The CDR3 DNA reads TGTGCCAGCAGCCAAGTTTTCTCCCAGGTGGGCGCTGGCTACACCTTC.

The chain recombines TRBV6-5 with TRBJ2-7, with unresolved D. The CDR3 totals 11 residues. The germline gives CDR1 MNHEY, CDR2 SVGAGI. V was shortened by 5 bases and J by 4 bases, with 6 bases between the two germline ends. CDR3 amino acids: CASSLGYEQYF. The CDR3 bases are TGTGCCAGCAGTCTAGGGTACGAGCAGTACTTC.

The chain couples TRBV7-9 to TRBJ1-2; no clear D gene. V was cut by 5 bases and J by 3 bases, with 19 bases left in between. The CDR3 is made up of 16 amino acids. Germline CDR1 and CDR2: SEHNR and FQNEAQ (reference sequence). The CDR3 here is CASSQLQGPKDYGYTF. CDR3 sequence (DNA): TGTGCCAGCAGCCAACTCCAAGGCCCTAAGGACTATGGCTACACCTTC.

The rearrangement joins TRBV2 to TRBJ1-1; D is ambiguous. The CDR3 contains 14 residues. V was shortened by 3 bases and J by 4 bases, with 12 bases between the two germline ends. CDR1 and CDR2 (germline): SNHLY, FYNNEI. CDR3: CASSDEGWGTEAFF. CDR3 DNA sequence: TGTGCCAGCAGTGACGAGGGTTGGGGCACTGAAGCTTTCTTT. Full variable domain (rest looked up from reference TRBV2 and TRBJ1-1): EPEVTQTPSHQVTQMGQEVILRCVPISNHLYFYWYRQILGQKVEFLVSFYNNEISEKSEIFDDQFSVERPDGSNFTLKIRSTKLEDSAMYFCASSDEGWGTEAFFGQGTRLTVV.

V usage is TRBV28 and J usage is TRBJ1-2; 8 bases are a match to TRBD1. After removal of 5 bases from V and 8 bases from J, the junction contained 13 bases not matched to a gene. Per the germline V gene, CDR1 is MDHEN and CDR2 is SYDVKM. The CDR3 consists of 15 residues. CDR3 sequence (DNA): TGTGCCAGCAGTATCCTCCGACAGGGGTCGGGAGGCTACACCTTC. Encoded protein: CASSILRQGSGGYTF.

V gene TRBV2 combines with J gene TRBJ1-5; TRBD1 matches at 10 bases. V gave up 4 bases and J gave up 7 bases; unmatched junction bases: 4. Germline V lookup: CDR1 SNHLY, CDR2 FYNNEI. The length of the CDR3 is 14 residues. The DNA for the CDR3 is TGTGCCAGCAGTGGACAGGGGGCAAGGCAGCCCCAGCATTTT. It translates to CASSGQGARQPQHF.

This chain links TRBV7-8 with TRBJ2-1; D might be TRBD2 (6 bases). The CDR3 spans 14 residues. The ends were cut back, 6 bases at V and 7 bases at J, with 16 bases in the middle. CDR1 SGHVS and CDR2 FQNEAQ come from the germline V gene. The CDR3 is CASSPWGEANEQFF. Here the CDR3 DNA reads TGTGCCAGCAGTCCTTGGGGGGAAGCGAATGAGCAGTTCTTC.